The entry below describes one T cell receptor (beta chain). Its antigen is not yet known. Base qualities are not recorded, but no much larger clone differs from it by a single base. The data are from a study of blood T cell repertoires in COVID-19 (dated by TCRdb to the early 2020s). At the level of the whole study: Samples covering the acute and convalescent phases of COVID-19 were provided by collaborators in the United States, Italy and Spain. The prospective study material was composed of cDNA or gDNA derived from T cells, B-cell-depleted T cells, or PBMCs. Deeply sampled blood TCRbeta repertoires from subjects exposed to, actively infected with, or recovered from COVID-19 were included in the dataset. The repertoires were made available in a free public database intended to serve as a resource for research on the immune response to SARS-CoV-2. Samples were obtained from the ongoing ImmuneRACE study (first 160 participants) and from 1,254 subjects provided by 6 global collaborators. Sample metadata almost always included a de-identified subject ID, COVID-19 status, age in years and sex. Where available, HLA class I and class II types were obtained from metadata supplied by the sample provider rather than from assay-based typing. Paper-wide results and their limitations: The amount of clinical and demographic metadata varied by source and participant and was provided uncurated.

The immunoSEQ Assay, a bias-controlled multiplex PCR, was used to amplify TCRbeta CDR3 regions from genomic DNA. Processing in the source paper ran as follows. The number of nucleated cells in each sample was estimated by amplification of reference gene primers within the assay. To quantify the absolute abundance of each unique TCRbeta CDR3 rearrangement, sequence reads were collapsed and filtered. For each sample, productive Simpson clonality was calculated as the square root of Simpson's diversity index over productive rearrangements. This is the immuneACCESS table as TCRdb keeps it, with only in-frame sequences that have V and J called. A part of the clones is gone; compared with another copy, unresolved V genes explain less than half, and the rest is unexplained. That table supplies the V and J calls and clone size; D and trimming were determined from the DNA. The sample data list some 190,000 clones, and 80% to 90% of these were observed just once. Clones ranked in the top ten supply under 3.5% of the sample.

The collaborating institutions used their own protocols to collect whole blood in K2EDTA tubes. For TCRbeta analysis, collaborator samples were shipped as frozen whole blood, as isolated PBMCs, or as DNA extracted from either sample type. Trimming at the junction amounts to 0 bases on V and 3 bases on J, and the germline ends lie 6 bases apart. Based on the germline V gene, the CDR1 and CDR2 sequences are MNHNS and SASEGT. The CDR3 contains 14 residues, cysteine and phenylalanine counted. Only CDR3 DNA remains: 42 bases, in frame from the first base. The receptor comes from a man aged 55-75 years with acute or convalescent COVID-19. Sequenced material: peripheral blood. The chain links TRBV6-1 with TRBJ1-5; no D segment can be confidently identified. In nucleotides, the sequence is TGTGCCAGCAGTGAAGCATGGGCCAATCAGCCCCAGCATTTT. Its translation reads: CASSEAWANQPQHF.